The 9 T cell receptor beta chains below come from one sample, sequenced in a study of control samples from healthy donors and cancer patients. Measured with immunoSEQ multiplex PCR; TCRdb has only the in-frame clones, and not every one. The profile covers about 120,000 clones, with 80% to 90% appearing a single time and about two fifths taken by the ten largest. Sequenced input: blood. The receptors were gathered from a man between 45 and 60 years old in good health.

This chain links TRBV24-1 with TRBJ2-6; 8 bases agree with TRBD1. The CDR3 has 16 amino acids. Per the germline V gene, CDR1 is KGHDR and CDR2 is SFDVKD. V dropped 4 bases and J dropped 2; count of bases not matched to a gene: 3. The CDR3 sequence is CATSEPGGPGANVLTF. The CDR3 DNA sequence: TGTGCCACCAGTGAACCAGGGGGCCCTGGGGCCAACGTCCTGACTTTC.

Here the CDR3 reads CASSDRVKAFF. The CDR3 DNA sequence: TGTGCCAGTAGCGACAGGGTAAAGGCTTTCTTT. The J gene is TRBJ1-1, the V gene TRBV19; 7 bases fit TRBD1. V lost 6 bases, J lost 11 bases, and 6 bases stayed unmatched. Germline CDR1 is LNHDA and CDR2 is SQIVND (reference sequence). There are 11 residues in the CDR3.

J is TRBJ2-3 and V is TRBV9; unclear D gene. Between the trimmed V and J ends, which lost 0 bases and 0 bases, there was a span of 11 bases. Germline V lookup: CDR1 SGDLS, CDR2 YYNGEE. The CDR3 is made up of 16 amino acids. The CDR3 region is CASSVGLGGSTDTQYF. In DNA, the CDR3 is TGTGCCAGCAGCGTAGGTCTGGGCGGCAGCACAGATACGCAGTATTTT.

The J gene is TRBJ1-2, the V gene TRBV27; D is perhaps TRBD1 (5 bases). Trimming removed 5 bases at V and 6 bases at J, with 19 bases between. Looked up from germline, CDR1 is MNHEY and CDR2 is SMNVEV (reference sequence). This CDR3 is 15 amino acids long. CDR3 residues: CASSGDKGAPHGYTF. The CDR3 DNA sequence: TGTGCCAGCAGTGGCGATAAAGGGGCCCCGCATGGCTACACCTTC.

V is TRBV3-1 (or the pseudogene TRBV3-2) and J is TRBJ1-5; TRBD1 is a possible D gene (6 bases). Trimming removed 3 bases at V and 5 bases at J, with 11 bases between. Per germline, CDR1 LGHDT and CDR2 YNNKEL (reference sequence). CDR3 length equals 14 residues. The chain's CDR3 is CASSHGQPDQPQHF. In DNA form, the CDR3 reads TGTGCCAGCAGCCATGGACAGCCAGATCAGCCCCAGCATTTT.

The CDR3 sequence: CASSQAGGGGYTF. For the CDR3, the DNA is TGTGCCAGCAGCCAAGCGGGTGGGGGTGGCTACACCTTC. The chain has TRBV3-1 (or the pseudogene TRBV3-2) and TRBJ1-2; a weak D match, TRBD1 (5 bases). V was pared by 1 base and J by 7 bases, with 10 bases between. The CDR3 runs 13 residues. Germline CDR1 is LGHDT and CDR2 is YNNKEL (reference sequence).

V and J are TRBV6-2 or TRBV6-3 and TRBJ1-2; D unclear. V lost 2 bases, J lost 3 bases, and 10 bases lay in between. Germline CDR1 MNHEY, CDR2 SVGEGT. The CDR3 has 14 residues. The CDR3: CASSYLGMDYGYTF. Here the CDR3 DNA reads TGTGCCAGCAGTTACCTCGGCATGGACTATGGCTACACCTTC.

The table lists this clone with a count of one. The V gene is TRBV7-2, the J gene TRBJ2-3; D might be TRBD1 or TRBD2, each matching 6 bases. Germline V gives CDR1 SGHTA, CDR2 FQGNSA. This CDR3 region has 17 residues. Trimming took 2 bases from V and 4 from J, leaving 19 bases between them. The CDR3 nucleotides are TGTGCCAGCAGCTTACGTTACAGGGAGGCTCCTGCAGATACGCAGTATTTT. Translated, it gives CASSLRYREAPADTQYF.

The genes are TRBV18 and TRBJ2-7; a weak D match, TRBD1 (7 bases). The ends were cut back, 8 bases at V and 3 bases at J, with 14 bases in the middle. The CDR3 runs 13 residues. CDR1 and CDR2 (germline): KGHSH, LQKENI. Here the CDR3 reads CASTSGGIYEQYF. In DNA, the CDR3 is TGTGCCAGCACTTCAGGGGGGATCTACGAGCAGTACTTC.